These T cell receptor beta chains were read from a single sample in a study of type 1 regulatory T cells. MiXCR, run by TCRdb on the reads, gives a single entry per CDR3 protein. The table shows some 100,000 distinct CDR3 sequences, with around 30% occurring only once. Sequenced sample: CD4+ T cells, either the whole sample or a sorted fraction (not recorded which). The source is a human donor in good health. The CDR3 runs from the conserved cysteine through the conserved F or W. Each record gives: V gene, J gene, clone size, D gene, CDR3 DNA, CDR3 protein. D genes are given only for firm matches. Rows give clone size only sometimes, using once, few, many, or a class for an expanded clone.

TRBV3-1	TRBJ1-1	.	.	TGTGCCAGCAGCGAAGACGACAGTAAAGCTTTCTTT	CASSEDDSKAFF
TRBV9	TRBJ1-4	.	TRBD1	TGTGCCAGCAGCGTTGGACAGGCCCGAGAAAAACTGTTTTTT	CASSVGQAREKLFF
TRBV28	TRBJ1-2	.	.	TGTGCCAGCAGTTTAACAGCTAACTATGGCTACACCTTC	CASSLTANYGYTF
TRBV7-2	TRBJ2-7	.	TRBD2	TGTGCCAGCAGCTTAGGGACTAGCGGGAGAGTAACCTACGAGCAGTACTTC	CASSLGTSGRVTYEQYF
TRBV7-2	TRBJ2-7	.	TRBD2	TGTGCCAGCAGCTTAGCAGCGGGAGGGCCTTACGAGCAGTACTTC	CASSLAAGGPYEQYF
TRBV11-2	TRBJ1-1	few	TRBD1	TGTGCCAGCAGCTCCACCGGACAGGGAGGCACTGAAGCTTTCTTT	CASSSTGQGGTEAFF
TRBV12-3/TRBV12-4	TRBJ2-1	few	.	TGTGCCAGCAGTTTAGTGCAGGGGAACAATGAGCAGTTCTTC	CASSLVQGNNEQFF
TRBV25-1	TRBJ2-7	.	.	TGTGCCAGCAGTGAATTCGAACAGTACTTC	CASSEFEQYF
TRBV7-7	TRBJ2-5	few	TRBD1	TGTGCCAGCAGCACCCGAGACAGGGGGCGCGAGGAGACCCAGTACTTC	CASSTRDRGREETQYF
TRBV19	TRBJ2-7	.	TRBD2	TGTGCCAGTAGTATCAAGGGACTAGCGGGAGCCTACGAGCAGTACTTC	CASSIKGLAGAYEQYF
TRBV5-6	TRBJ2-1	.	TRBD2	TGTGCCAGCAGCTTGGCCGGGACTAGCAATGAGCAGTTCTTC	CASSLAGTSNEQFF
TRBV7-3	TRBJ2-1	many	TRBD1	TGTGCCAGCAGTCGCCTCCGGGACAGGGAGGGGAATGAGCAGTTCTTC	CASSRLRDREGNEQFF
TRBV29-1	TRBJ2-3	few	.	TGCAGCGTTGGAGGGCCAGATACGCAGTATTTT	CSVGGPDTQYF
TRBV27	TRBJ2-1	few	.	TGTGCCAGCAGTTTACGGGCAGCAAACAATGAGCAGTTCTTC	CASSLRAANNEQFF
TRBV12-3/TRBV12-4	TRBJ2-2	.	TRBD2	TGTGCCACGCGGAGCGGGAGGAAAACCGGGGAGCTGTTTTTT	CATRSGRKTGELFF
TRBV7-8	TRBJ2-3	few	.	TGTGCCAGCAGCTTACAGCTCACAGATACGCAGTATTTT	CASSLQLTDTQYF
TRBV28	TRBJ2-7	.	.	TGTGCCAGCAGTTTGCTAGTCTCCTACGAGCAGTACTTC	CASSLLVSYEQYF
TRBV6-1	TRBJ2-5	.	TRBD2	TGTGCCACCACCCCGACCCCGGGACTAGCGTCAGAGACCCAGTACTTC	CATTPTPGLASETQYF
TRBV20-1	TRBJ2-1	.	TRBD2	TGCAATGCTAGAGAGTCATCAGCGGGGCACTACAATGAGCAGTTCTTC	CNARESSAGHYNEQFF
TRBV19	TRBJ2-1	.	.	TGTGCCAGTAGTCCCGCGGACGCGCAGACCAATGAGCAGTTCTTC	CASSPADAQTNEQFF
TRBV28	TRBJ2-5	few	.	TGTGCCAGCAGTCCACAGGGAAGAGAAGAGACCCAGTACTTC	CASSPQGREETQYF
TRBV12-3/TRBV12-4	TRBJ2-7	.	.	TGTGCCAGCAGTTACCTGGGTCCGACCTACGAGCAGTACTTC	CASSYLGPTYEQYF
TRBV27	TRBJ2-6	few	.	TGTGCCAGCAGTTTAAACAGGGTCGGTAACGTCCTGACTTTC	CASSLNRVGNVLTF
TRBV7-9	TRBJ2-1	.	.	TGTGCCAGCAGGAACAGGGTTGGGGAGCAGTTCTTC	CASRNRVGEQFF
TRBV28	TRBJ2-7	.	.	TGTGCCAGCAGGGACGGGCAGAATTACGAGCAGTACTTC	CASRDGQNYEQYF
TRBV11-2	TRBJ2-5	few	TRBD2	TGTGCCAGCAGCTCCCGTGAGCGGGAGGGCCGGGAGACCCAGTACTTC	CASSSREREGRETQYF
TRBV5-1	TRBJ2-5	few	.	TGCGCCAGCAGCGATGGTGGAGGGGGACAAGAGACCCAGTACTTC	CASSDGGGGQETQYF
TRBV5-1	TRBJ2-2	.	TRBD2	TGCGCCAGCAGCTGGGGACTAGCGGGAGACGGGGGGCTGTTTTTT	CASSWGLAGDGGLFF
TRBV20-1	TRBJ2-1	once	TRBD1	TGCAGTGCTATATCCGGGACAGGGGAGAACAATGAGCAGTTCTTC	CSAISGTGENNEQFF
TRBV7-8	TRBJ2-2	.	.	TGTGCCGGCATACCCCAGGGGAACACCGGGGAGCTGTTTTTT	CAGIPQGNTGELFF
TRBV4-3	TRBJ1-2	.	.	TGCGCCAGCAGCCAAGACCCCGGGGCCGACTATGGCTACACCTTC	CASSQDPGADYGYTF
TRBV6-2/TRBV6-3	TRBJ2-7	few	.	TGTGCCAGCAAAACGTCGTCCTCCTACGAGCAGTACTTC	CASKTSSSYEQYF
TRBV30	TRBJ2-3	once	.	TGTGCCTGGAGTGTACAAACTAGGCCCCACACAGATACGCAGTATTTT	CAWSVQTRPHTDTQYF
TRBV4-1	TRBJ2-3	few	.	TGCGCCAGCAGCCTCAAAGGAAGGGATGACTCATTACCGGCCGGGACGCAGTATTTT	CASSLKGRDDSLPAGTQYF
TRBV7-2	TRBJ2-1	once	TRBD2	TGTGCCAGCAGCCGCGCACGCCTGACTAGCGGGGGCGGAAATGAGCAGTTCTTC	CASSRARLTSGGGNEQFF
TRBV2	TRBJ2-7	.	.	TGTGCCAGCACCGCAGGGTCAGTCGAGCAGTACTTC	CASTAGSVEQYF
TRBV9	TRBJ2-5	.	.	TGTGCCAGCAGCGTACATTCCCTGGAGCGGGAGACCCAGTACTTC	CASSVHSLERETQYF
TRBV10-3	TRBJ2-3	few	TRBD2	TGTGCCACCGCGGAGGTAGCGGGATCAGATACGCAGTATTTT	CATAEVAGSDTQYF
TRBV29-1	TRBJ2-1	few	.	TGCAGCGTTAGGACTGGGAATGAGCAGTTCTTC	CSVRTGNEQFF
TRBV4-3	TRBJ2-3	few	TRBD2	TGCGCCAGCAGCCCTAGCGGGAGCACAGATACGCAGTATTTT	CASSPSGSTDTQYF
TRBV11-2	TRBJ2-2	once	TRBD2	TGTGCCAGCAGGGGACTAGCGGGTGCCGGGGGGCTGTTTTTT	CASRGLAGAGGLFF
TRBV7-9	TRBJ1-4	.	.	TGTGCCAGCAGCTTAGCGCTCCAGGGCTCCAGTGAAAAACTGTTTTTT	CASSLALQGSSEKLFF
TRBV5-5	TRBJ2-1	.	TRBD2	TGTGCCAGCAGCTTAGGACTAGCGGGAGGCGAGCAGTTCTTC	CASSLGLAGGEQFF
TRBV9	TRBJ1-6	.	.	TGTGCCAGCAGCGCCGGAGTCCTGACCAGTTCACCCCTCCACTTT	CASSAGVLTSSPLHF
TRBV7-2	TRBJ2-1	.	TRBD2	TGTGCCAGCAGCTCGACTAGCGCCGTAGGCTACAATGAGCAGTTCTTC	CASSSTSAVGYNEQFF
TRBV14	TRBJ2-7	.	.	TGTGCCAGCAGCGGCGCCTACGAGCAGTACTTC	CASSGAYEQYF
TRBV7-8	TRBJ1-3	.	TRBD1	TGTGCCAGCAGCTTCCCCGACAGGGGAGGTGGAAACACCATATATTTT	CASSFPDRGGGNTIYF
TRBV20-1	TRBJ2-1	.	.	TGCAGTGCTAGCCTCTCCATTGAGCAGTTCTTC	CSASLSIEQFF
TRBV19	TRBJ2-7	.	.	TGTGCCAGTAGTATAGCGGTTAACGTGGGAGGCCAGGCCTACGAGCAGTACTTC	CASSIAVNVGGQAYEQYF
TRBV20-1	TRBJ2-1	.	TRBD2	TGCAGTGCTGGACTAGCGGGAGGGACCTACAATGAGCAGTTCTTC	CSAGLAGGTYNEQFF
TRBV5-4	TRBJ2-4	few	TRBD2	TGTGCCAGCAGCTGGGGACTAGCGGGGCGGGGGGACATTCAGTACTTC	CASSWGLAGRGDIQYF
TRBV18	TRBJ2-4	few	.	TGTGCCAGCTCAAGAGACGGAATAGCCAAAAACATTCAGTACTTC	CASSRDGIAKNIQYF
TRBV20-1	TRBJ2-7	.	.	TGCAGTGCTAGAGATCTAGATCGAAGGCTCTACGAGCAGTACTTC	CSARDLDRRLYEQYF
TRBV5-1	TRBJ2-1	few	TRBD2	TGCGCCAGCAGCTACGGGACTAGCGGTTACAATGAGCAGTTCTTC	CASSYGTSGYNEQFF
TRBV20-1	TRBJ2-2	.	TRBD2	TGCAGTGCTAGAGGGGCGGGAGGGTGGACCGGGGAGCTGTTTTTT	CSARGAGGWTGELFF
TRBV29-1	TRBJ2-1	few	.	TGCAGCGTTACGGCGAATGAGCAGTTCTTC	CSVTANEQFF
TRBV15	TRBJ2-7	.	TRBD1	TGTGCCACCAGCAGACGTACCGGGACAGGGGGCTACGAGCAGTACTTC	CATSRRTGTGGYEQYF
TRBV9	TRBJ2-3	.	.	TGTGCCAGCAGCGTCAGCTCGGCCTCTAGCACAGATACGCAGTATTTT	CASSVSSASSTDTQYF
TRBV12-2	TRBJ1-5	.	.	TGTGCAAGTCGCTTGTCAGGTTTGACCGGCAGAGGAGGCAATCAGCCCCAGCATTTT	CASRLSGLTGRGGNQPQHF